This T cell receptor beta chain was profiled in a study of T cells after posttransplantation cyclophosphamide. Study results and limitations: TRB clonality was highly associated with recipient CMV seropositivity and reactivation. Later blood repertoires were often dominated by clones from the donor CD8+ memory compartment.

Measured with immunoSEQ multiplex PCR; TCRdb has only the in-frame clones, and not every one. The sample includes a few thousand clones, roughly four fifths of them seen just once. With regard to this clone: Its specificity is unknown.

The CDR3 extends over 18 amino acids. V lost 10 bases to trimming and J lost 2 bases; unmatched junction nucleotides: 22. CDR1 is LNHDA and CDR2 is SQIVND in the germline V gene (reference sequence). Controls had myeloablative marrow grafts with methotrexate and calcineurin inhibitor, sampled at 1 year. The material was PBMCs, obtained after an allogeneic stem cell transplant with a calcineurin inhibitor and methotrexate. This sequence joins TRBV19 and TRBJ2-7; TRBD2 agrees at 8 bases. The sequence derives from a male patient aged 35-50 years who received an allogeneic stem cell transplant from an unrelated donor, was CMV-positive, and had chronic GVHD only. The graft donor may have contributed some T cells. The CDR3 region is CATSPHSGATGSPYEQYF. The CDR3 coding sequence is TGTGCCACCTCACCTCATAGCGGGGCCACAGGGTCCCCCTACGAGCAGTACTTC.